The 10 T cell receptor beta chains given below trace back to one sample, sequenced in a study of blood T cell repertoires in COVID-19. The method was immunoSEQ multiplex PCR; TCRdb's version includes in-frame clones alone and lacks a portion of them. The sample shows more than 110,000 clones, about 82% of them seen only once. The specimen sequenced was peripheral blood. The receptors were gathered from a woman over 75 with active or convalescent COVID-19.

J is TRBJ1-2 and V is TRBV3-1 (or the pseudogene TRBV3-2), with a possible D match to TRBD1 (6 bases). CDR3 length: 15 amino acids. V was cut by 6 bases and J by 6 bases, with 20 bases left in between. Per germline, CDR1 LGHDT and CDR2 YNNKEL (reference sequence). CDR3 in DNA: TGTGCCAGCAGTCCTACACGTCAGGGGCAGCATGGCTACACCTTC. This encodes CASSPTRQGQHGYTF.

A single count supports this clone. This chain connects TRBV5-1 to TRBJ2-3; 8 positions match TRBD2. Germline CDR1 and CDR2: SGHRS and YFSETQ. The trim removed 0 bases at V and 5 bases at J, leaving 2 bases unmatched. The CDR3 contains 14 residues. The CDR3 sequence is CASSLAGGQDTQYF. The CDR3 DNA follows: TGCGCCAGCAGCTTGGCGGGGGGGCAAGATACGCAGTATTTT.

CDR3 nucleotides: TGTGCCAGCAGCTTAGTGGCAGTCTCCTACGAGCAGTACTTC. Translation gives CASSLVAVSYEQYF. V usage is TRBV7-8 and J usage is TRBJ2-7; the D is unclear. Trimming removed 1 base at V and 0 bases at J, with 7 bases between. The V gene's germline CDR1 is SGHVS and CDR2 FQNEAQ. The CDR3 runs to 14 residues.

V and J are TRBV7-8 and TRBJ2-7, with D tentatively TRBD2 (6 bases). Germline CDR1 and CDR2: SGHVS and FQNEAQ. Trimming left V 8 bases short and J 0 bases short, with 17 bases between. The length of the CDR3 is 15 residues. This CDR3 reads CASGRRGRSSYEQYF. CDR3 nucleotides: TGTGCCAGCGGAAGGAGGGGACGATCCTCCTACGAGCAGTACTTC.

This rearrangement joins TRBV2 to TRBJ1-1; D is unresolved. From germline, CDR1 is SNHLY and CDR2 FYNNEI. The CDR3 loop spans 15 amino acids. The germline V and J ends were trimmed by 7 bases and 0 bases, with 15 bases remaining between them. CDR3 protein: CASINDLQMNTEAFF. In nucleotides, the CDR3 is TGTGCCAGCATCAACGATTTACAGATGAACACTGAAGCTTTCTTT. The complete variable domain, with remaining parts taken from reference TRBV2 and TRBJ1-1, reads EPEVTQTPSHQVTQMGQEVILRCVPISNHLYFYWYRQILGQKVEFLVSFYNNEISEKSEIFDDQFSVERPDGSNFTLKIRSTKLEDSAMYFCASINDLQMNTEAFFGQGTRLTVV.

The V call is TRBV15, the J call TRBJ2-7; 9 nucleotides agree with TRBD1. This CDR3 spans 15 amino acids. The J segment lost 3 bases and the V segment lost 3 bases, leaving 6 bases of the junction unmatched. Looked up from germline, CDR1 is LNHNV and CDR2 is YYDKDF (reference sequence). For the CDR3, the DNA is TGTGCCACCAGCAGGGCGGACAGGGGCATCTACGAGCAGTACTTC. This encodes CATSRADRGIYEQYF.

The J gene is TRBJ2-7, the V gene TRBV28, with a tentative D call TRBD1 (6 bases). The CDR3 totals 12 residues. Between the trimmed V and J ends, which lost 5 bases and 3 bases, there was a span of 8 bases. The V gene's germline CDR1 is MDHEN and CDR2 SYDVKM. The CDR3 loop is CASSEQGYEQYF. The CDR3 bases are TGTGCCAGCAGTGAACAGGGCTACGAGCAGTACTTC.

The gene calls are TRBV5-1 and TRBJ2-1; D might be TRBD2 (6 bases). V lost 2 bases, J lost 0 bases, and 12 bases lay in between. The CDR3 has 16 amino acids. Per germline, CDR1 SGHRS and CDR2 YFSETQ. Here the CDR3 DNA reads TGCGCCAGCAGCTTCGTGAATAGCGGCTCCTACAATGAGCAGTTCTTC. It is translated as CASSFVNSGSYNEQFF.

This clone was observed once. The CDR3: CASSGSGTSLREQFF. DNA for the CDR3: TGTGCCAGCAGCGGATCCGGGACTTCGCTTCGTGAGCAGTTCTTC. The chain uses TRBV7-8 and TRBJ2-1; a possible D gene is TRBD2 (6 bases). V was pared by 5 bases and J by 9 bases, with 20 bases between. Germline CDR1 and CDR2: SGHVS and FQNEAQ. The CDR3 covers 15 residues.

The rearrangement uses TRBV6-5 and TRBJ1-2, with 7 bases fitting TRBD1. The V and J ends lost 10 bases and 6 bases, in that order; junction bases with no gene match: 14. This CDR3 region has 14 residues. Germline assignment: CDR1 MNHEY and CDR2 SVGAGI. CDR3 residues: CATLNRGRTDGYTF. The CDR3 DNA follows: TGTGCCACCTTAAACAGGGGACGGACAGATGGCTACACCTTC.